A single sample is the source of the 16 T cell receptor beta chains below, sequenced in a study of blood T cells in healthy people across ages. PCR was performed a second time for about 7 to 12 cycles using a sample-barcoded 5' primer and a J-beta primer mix. TCRdb fed the 5' RACE reads into MiXCR, producing one record per CDR3 protein. In the table there are more than 600,000 distinct CDR3 sequences, approximately 25% of which are singletons. These same data were also listed under a study on T cells of mothers and their children.

Input material: blood. The receptors come from a boy aged 10-17 years in good health.

This sequence joins TRBV4-3 and TRBJ1-2; tentatively, D is TRBD1 (5 bases). Per germline, CDR1 LGHNA and CDR2 YSLEER. The CDR3 is made up of 15 amino acids. V lost 3 bases and J lost 5, with 16 bases in between. The CDR3 region has the DNA TGCGCCAGCAGCCAGGAATTTGGGGACTCGTATGGCTACACCTTC. Translated, it gives CASSQEFGDSYGYTF.

J is TRBJ1-1 and V is TRBV20-1; D unclear. This CDR3 is 14 amino acids long. V was clipped by 3 bases and J by 0 bases, with 11 bases between them. Germline assignment: CDR1 DFQATT and CDR2 SNEGSKA (reference sequence). Here the CDR3 DNA reads TGCAGTGCTAGGGACGTAACAGTGAACACTGAAGCTTTCTTT. Translation gives CSARDVTVNTEAFF.

The chain has TRBV6-2 or TRBV6-3 and TRBJ2-7; 11 bases align to TRBD1. V gave up 8 bases and J gave up 2 bases; unmatched junction bases: 5. Germline values: CDR1 MNHEY, CDR2 SVGEGT. The CDR3 consists of 14 residues. CDR3 nucleotides: TGTGCCAGCGATAGGGGACAGGGGGCCTACGAGCAGTACTTC. This encodes CASDRGQGAYEQYF.

The gene calls are TRBV27 and TRBJ2-3, with 9 bases identical to TRBD1. This CDR3 has 15 amino acids. Germline CDR1 is MNHEY and CDR2 is SMNVEV (reference sequence). Trimming cost V 1 base and J 3 bases; bases outside gene matches: 2. The CDR3 region has the DNA TGTGCCAGCAGTTTATGGGACAGGGTAACAGATACGCAGTATTTT. Its protein product is CASSLWDRVTDTQYF.

This clonotype came up a few times. The chain couples TRBV21-1 to TRBJ2-2; whether TRBD2, the table's D call, matches the DNA was not checked. TRBV21-1 is deemed a pseudogene. The CDR3 is 18 amino acids. As DNA, the CDR3 is TGTGCCAGCAGCAAAGTTGCGGGAGAAATTCCGAACACCGGGGAGCTGTTTTTT. It codes for CASSKVAGEIPNTGELFF.

Ten or more counts support this clonotype. The chain combines TRBV4-1 with TRBJ2-5; TRBD2 matches 10 bases. Trimming took 4 bases from V and 5 from J; bases not matched to a gene: 13. Looked up from germline, CDR1 is MGHRA and CDR2 is YSYEKL. The CDR3 sequence is 17 residues long. CDR3 DNA sequence: TGCGCCAGCAGCCGCAACCGCCTAGCGGGAGTAGGGGAGACCCAGTACTTC. Its translation is CASSRNRLAGVGETQYF.

This clonotype appeared a few times. The J gene is TRBJ2-3, the V gene TRBV7-2, with 10 bases that match TRBD1. Germline values: CDR1 SGHTA, CDR2 FQGNSA. V was clipped by 2 bases and J by 1 base; unmatched bases: 12. This CDR3 comprises 19 residues. The CDR3 coding sequence is TGTGCCAGCAGCTTAAGAGGGACAGGGGTCGTATCGGGCACAGATACGCAGTATTTT. Translation gives CASSLRGTGVVSGTDTQYF.

This clonotype was seen a few times. This chain joins TRBV7-2 and TRBJ2-5; D might be TRBD1 (6 bases). The CDR3 sequence is 15 residues long. Trimming took off 7 bases at V and 1 base at J, with 16 bases between the two ends. Germline V gives CDR1 SGHTA, CDR2 FQGNSA. The CDR3 DNA reads as TGTGCCAGCACCCCCGGAGGACAGTCCCAAGAGACCCAGTACTTC. It codes for CASTPGGQSQETQYF.

This clonotype came up a few times. The chain carries TRBV25-1 and TRBJ2-4; 10 bases align to TRBD1. Trimming at V came to 0 bases and at J to 0 bases, leaving 17 bases not matched to a gene. CDR3 length: 22 amino acids. The germline gives CDR1 MGHDK, CDR2 SYGVNS. This chain's CDR3 is CASSEYFFRDRGSGIAKNIQYF. In DNA form, the CDR3 reads TGTGCCAGCAGTGAATACTTCTTTAGGGACAGGGGAAGTGGGATAGCCAAAAACATTCAGTACTTC.

V and J are TRBV29-1 and TRBJ1-1, with 7 bases fitting TRBD1. V lost 5 bases and J lost 4; bases outside the gene matches: 4. Per germline, CDR1 SQVTM and CDR2 ANQGSEA. The CDR3 loop spans 12 amino acids. CDR3 sequence: CSVSTGPTEAFF. CDR3 DNA sequence: TGCAGCGTTTCGACAGGGCCCACTGAAGCTTTCTTT.

V and J are TRBV18 and TRBJ2-1, with D hard to call. From germline, CDR1 is KGHSH and CDR2 LQKENI. The CDR3 consists of 16 residues. Trimming took 3 bases from V and 0 from J, leaving 12 bases between them. The CDR3 DNA sequence: TGTGCCAGCTCACCTTCTCCGTCTAGCTCCTACAATGAGCAGTTCTTC. Translating gives CASSPSPSSSYNEQFF. The variable domain in full, completed from reference TRBV18 and TRBJ2-1, reads NAGVMQNPRHLVRRRGQEARLRCSPMKGHSHVYWYRQLPEEGLKFMVYLQKENIIDESGMPKERFSAEFPKEGPSILRIQQVVRGDSAAYFCASSPSPSSSYNEQFFGPGTRLTVL.

This clonotype was seen only a few times. The chain has TRBV5-1 and TRBJ2-5; the D call may be TRBD1 or TRBD2 (7 bases each). V lost 2 bases, J lost 4 bases, and 15 bases lay in between. Germline assignment: CDR1 SGHRS and CDR2 YFSETQ. The CDR3 consists of 15 residues. The CDR3 DNA follows: TGCGCCAGCAGCTTTAATGACAGGGAGGGAGAGACCCAGTACTTC. Its protein is CASSFNDREGETQYF.

Here the CDR3 reads CASSEYDYSSYEQYF. In DNA form, the CDR3 reads TGTGCCAGCAGTGAATACGACTATTCCTCCTACGAGCAGTACTTC. The chain uses TRBV25-1 and TRBJ2-7, with D maybe TRBD2 (5 bases). Trimming removed 0 bases from V and 0 bases from J, with 9 bases in between. Germline V gene sequence: CDR1 MGHDK, CDR2 SYGVNS. CDR3 length: 15 amino acids.

V is TRBV12-3 or TRBV12-4 and J is TRBJ2-3; 10 bases are a match to TRBD2. This CDR3 region has 16 residues. J was trimmed by 6 bases and V by 3 bases; bases with no gene match: 9. DNA of the CDR3: TGTGCCAGCAGTTTCCTCAGCTCGGGACTAGCGGATACGCAGTATTTT. Its translation is CASSFLSSGLADTQYF.

The chain is built from TRBV6-1 and TRBJ2-7; TRBD2 aligns across 14 bases. With 3 bases clipped from V and 2 bases from J, the junction kept 6 bases outside the gene matches. Germline CDR1 is MNHNS and CDR2 is SASEGT. This CDR3 is built from 17 residues. CDR3 coding DNA: TGTGCCAGCAGTGAGGGACTAGCGGGAGTCTCCCCCTACGAGCAGTACTTC. This sequence encodes CASSEGLAGVSPYEQYF.

This clonotype showed up just a few times. The rearrangement links TRBV20-1 to TRBJ2-5, with D possibly matching TRBD2 (6 bases). CDR3 length equals 12 residues. Trimming left V 3 bases short and J 1 base short, with 6 bases between. The germline CDR1 and CDR2 sequences are DFQATT and SNEGSKA (reference sequence). The CDR3 spells CSARTSQETQYF. DNA for the CDR3: TGCAGTGCTAGGACTAGCCAAGAGACCCAGTACTTC.